A selection of T cell receptor beta chains follows, all from one sample in a study of blood T cell repertoires in COVID-19. Assay used: immunoSEQ multiplex PCR; TCRdb lists only in-frame clones, some missing. This sample yields 90,000 or so clones, of which 60% to 80% are seen a single time; approximately 15% belongs to the top ten. The sequenced material came from peripheral blood. The receptors were sampled from a woman older than 75 with acute or convalescent COVID-19. The CDR3 runs from the conserved cysteine through the conserved F or W. D genes are given only for firm matches. Size tells how often a clone was seen (once, few, many) or the class of an expanded clone, and some rows leave it out.

d_gene,j_gene,v_gene,abundance,CDR3nt,CDR3aa
-,TRBJ1-1,TRBV10-1,-,TGCGCCAGCAGTGAATACTATGCAGCTGAAGCTTTCTTT,CASSEYYAAEAFF
TRBD2,TRBJ2-5,TRBV5-6,-,TGTGCCAGCAGCTCTAGCGGGGGGGCCGTAGAGACCCAGTACTTC,CASSSSGGAVETQYF
-,TRBJ1-3,TRBV10-3,-,TGTGCCATCAGGGACAGTTCTGGCGAAAACACCATATATTTT,CAIRDSSGENTIYF
TRBD1,TRBJ2-7,TRBV6-2/TRBV6-3,-,TGTGCCAGCAGTTACCGGGACAGGGTCTACGAGCAGTACTTC,CASSYRDRVYEQYF
-,TRBJ2-5,TRBV18,few,TGTGCCAGCTCACCAGTAGAGGAGACCCAGTACTTC,CASSPVEETQYF
TRBD1,TRBJ1-1,TRBV5-4,-,TGTGCCAGCAGCCAAACAGGGGTTAACACTGAAGCTTTCTTT,CASSQTGVNTEAFF
TRBD1,TRBJ1-1,TRBV19,-,TGTGCCAGCCGTTTGACAGGGGGGGTGAAGGGGCTTAACACTGAAGCTTTCTTT,CASRLTGGVKGLNTEAFF
-,TRBJ1-2,TRBV4-1,few,TGCGCCAGCAGCCATACAGGGCAGGACTATGGCTACACCTTC,CASSHTGQDYGYTF
-,TRBJ2-5,TRBV5-1,many,TGCGCCAGCAGCTTGCGCAGGAACCAAGAGACCCAGTACTTC,CASSLRRNQETQYF
TRBD1,TRBJ1-2,TRBV28,few,TGTGCCAGCAGAACCACAGGGGGCGGTAACTATGGCTACACCTTC,CASRTTGGGNYGYTF
TRBD2,TRBJ2-5,TRBV3-1/TRBV3-2,few,TGTGCCAGCAGCCAAGGTCGGGCTAGCGGGGGGGCTGGAGAGACCCAGTACTTC,CASSQGRASGGAGETQYF
-,TRBJ2-7,TRBV7-2,-,TGTGCCAGCAGCTTAGGAGGGGGGGGGAGCTACGAGCAGTACTTC,CASSLGGGGSYEQYF